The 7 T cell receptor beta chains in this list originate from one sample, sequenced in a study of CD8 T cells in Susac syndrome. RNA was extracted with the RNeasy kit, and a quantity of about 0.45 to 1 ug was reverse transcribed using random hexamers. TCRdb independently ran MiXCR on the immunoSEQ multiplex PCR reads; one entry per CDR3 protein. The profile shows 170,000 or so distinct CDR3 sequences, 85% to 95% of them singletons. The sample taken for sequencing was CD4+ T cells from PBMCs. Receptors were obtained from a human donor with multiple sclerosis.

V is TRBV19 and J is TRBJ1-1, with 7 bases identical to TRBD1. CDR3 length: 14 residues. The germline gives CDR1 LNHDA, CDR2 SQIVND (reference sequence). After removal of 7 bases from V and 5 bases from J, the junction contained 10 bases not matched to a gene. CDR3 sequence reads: CASIRQGSGTEAFF. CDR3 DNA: TGTGCCAGTATAAGACAGGGTTCGGGGACTGAAGCTTTCTTT.

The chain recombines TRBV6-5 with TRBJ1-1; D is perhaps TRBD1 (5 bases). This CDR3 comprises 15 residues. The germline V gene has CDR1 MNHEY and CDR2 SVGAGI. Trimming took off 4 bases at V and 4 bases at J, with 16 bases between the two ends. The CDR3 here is CASSSRLGGPTEAFF. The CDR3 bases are TGTGCCAGCAGTTCACGTCTGGGGGGTCCCACTGAAGCTTTCTTT.

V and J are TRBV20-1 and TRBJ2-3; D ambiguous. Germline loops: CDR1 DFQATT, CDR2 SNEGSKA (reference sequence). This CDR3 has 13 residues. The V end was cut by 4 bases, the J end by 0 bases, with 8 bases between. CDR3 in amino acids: CSANYQSTDTQYF. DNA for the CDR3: TGCAGTGCTAATTACCAGAGCACAGATACGCAGTATTTT.

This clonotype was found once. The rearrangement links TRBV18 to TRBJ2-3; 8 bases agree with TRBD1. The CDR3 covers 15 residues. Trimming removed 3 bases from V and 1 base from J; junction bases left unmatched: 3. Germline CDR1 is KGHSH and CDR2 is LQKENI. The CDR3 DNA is TGTGCCAGCTCACCCCAGGGGGCTCGCACAGATACGCAGTATTTT. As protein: CASSPQGARTDTQYF.

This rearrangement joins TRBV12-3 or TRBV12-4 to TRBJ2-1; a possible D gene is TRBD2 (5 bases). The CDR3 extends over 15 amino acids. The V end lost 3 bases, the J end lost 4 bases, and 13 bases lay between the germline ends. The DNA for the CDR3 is TGTGCCAGCAGTTTTCTAGCCGGCTCTTACAATGAGCAGTTCTTC. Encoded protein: CASSFLAGSYNEQFF.

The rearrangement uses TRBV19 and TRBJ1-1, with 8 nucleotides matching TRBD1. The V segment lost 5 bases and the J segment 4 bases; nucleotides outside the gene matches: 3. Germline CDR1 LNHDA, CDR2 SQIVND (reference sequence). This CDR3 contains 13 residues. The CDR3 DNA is TGTGCCAGTAGTCCGGGACAGGTCACTGAAGCTTTCTTT. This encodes CASSPGQVTEAFF.

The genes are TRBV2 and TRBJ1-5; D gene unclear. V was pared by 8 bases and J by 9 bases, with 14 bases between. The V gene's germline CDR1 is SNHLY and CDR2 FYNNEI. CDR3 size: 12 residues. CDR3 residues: CASADPDTPQHF. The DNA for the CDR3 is TGTGCCAGCGCCGACCCTGACACGCCCCAGCATTTT.